This T cell receptor (beta chain) was obtained from a study of T cells in Graves' hyperthyroidism and ophthalmopathy. Study-wide points: Also found in blood were most expanded thyroid clonotypes above 0.001.

The CDR3 is made up of 15 amino acids. Germline CDR1 MDHEN, CDR2 SYDVKM. Trimming removed 5 bases at V and 0 bases at J, with 11 bases between. This clonotype showed up many times. Antigen unknown. RNA transcripts were the template for amplifying TCR beta CDR3 regions. TCR CDR3 underwent first-round RT-PCR with the HTBI primer set. TCRdb reprocessed the multiplex PCR reads with MiXCR, giving one entry per CDR3 protein. The table has hundreds of thousands of distinct CDR3 sequences, less than 15% seen once; the top ten hold roughly 10%. Sequencing was performed on blood. This clonotype was sampled from a woman under 30 with Graves' hyperthyroidism. This chain joins TRBV28 and TRBJ2-1, with D possibly TRBD1 on 6 matching bases. The CDR3 loop is CASSRDRSSYNEQFF. The CDR3 DNA sequence: TGTGCCAGCAGTCGCGACAGGAGCTCCTACAATGAGCAGTTCTTC.